This T cell receptor (beta chain) was identified during a study of T-cell memory formation after mild COVID-19. Constant-segment primers and 5'RACE yielded cDNA libraries for TCR alpha and TCR beta, each carrying sample barcodes and UMIs. Using its own MiXCR run on the 5' RACE reads, TCRdb lists one record per CDR3 protein. This table holds 400,000 to 500,000 distinct CDR3 sequences, 20% found once. The V and J ends lost 1 base and 3 bases respectively, with 10 bases between them. The CDR3 length is 15 residues. Germline V lookup: CDR1 SGHTA, CDR2 FQGNSA. The J gene is TRBJ1-5, the V gene TRBV7-2, with D possibly matching TRBD1 (6 bases). This sequence originates from an adult woman who had mild COVID-19 (a few samples of this study predate the infection). Cell type and time point are not known. Sequencing was performed on PBMCs or a T cell subset sorted from them (not recorded which). The CDR3 spells CASSLVQGNNQPQHF. CDR3 DNA: TGTGCCAGCAGCTTAGTACAGGGTAACAATCAGCCCCAGCATTTT. Filled out from reference TRBV7-2 and TRBJ1-5, the complete variable domain reads GAGVSQSPSNKVTEKGKDVELRCDPISGHTALYWYRQSLGQGLEFLIYFQGNSAPDKSGLPSDRFSAERTGGSVSTLTIQRTQQEDSAVYLCASSLVQGNNQPQHFGDGTRLSIL.